The 27 T cell receptor beta chains below come from one sample, sequenced in a study of T-cell memory formation after mild COVID-19. TCRdb re-derived calls from the 5' RACE reads in MiXCR, one entry per CDR3 protein. The top ten clones hold roughly 31% of a sample with some 110,000 distinct CDR3 sequences, about a sixth of them seen once. The sequenced material came from PBMCs or a T cell subset sorted from them (not recorded which). The receptors stem from an adult woman who had mild COVID-19 (a few samples of this study predate the infection). Cell type and time point are not known.

The sample holds a few counts of this clonotype. CDR3 nucleotide sequence: TGTGCCATCAGTGCAGACCTGCGGGCCTACGAGCAGTACTTC. Its translation: CAISADLRAYEQYF. The chain joins TRBV10-3 to TRBJ2-7; D may be TRBD2 (5 bases). The CDR3 covers 14 residues. Germline lookup yields CDR1 ENHRY and CDR2 SYGVKD. Trimming took off 4 bases at V and 2 bases at J, with 12 bases between the two ends.

V is TRBV4-1 and J is TRBJ1-1; the D gene is possibly TRBD1 (6 bases). The CDR3 is made up of 14 amino acids. The V gene lost 3 bases and the J gene lost 4 bases, with 12 bases spanning the gap. The germline CDR1 and CDR2 sequences are MGHRA and YSYEKL. Here the CDR3 DNA reads TGCGCCAGCAGCCACCCAGGGGCTCGCACTGAAGCTTTCTTT. This encodes CASSHPGARTEAFF.

The chain links TRBV30 to TRBJ2-4; TRBD2 is a possible D gene (6 bases). The CDR3 runs 14 residues. V was clipped by 7 bases and J by 1 base, with 14 bases between them. The germline V gene encodes CDR1 GTSNPN and CDR2 SVGIG (reference sequence). The CDR3 sequence is CAFRVSGAKNIQYF. The DNA for the CDR3 is TGTGCCTTCAGGGTTAGCGGCGCCAAAAACATTCAGTACTTC.

The V gene is TRBV6-2 or TRBV6-3, the J gene TRBJ2-2, with a weak D call TRBD2 (6 bases). The germline CDR1 and CDR2 sequences are MNHEY and SVGEGT. This CDR3 is 16 amino acids long. V lost 0 bases to trimming and J lost 4 bases, with 12 bases between them. CDR3 residues: CASSYSSMGGTGELFF. The CDR3 DNA is TGTGCCAGCAGTTACTCGAGTATGGGAGGCACCGGGGAGCTGTTTTTT.

The V gene is TRBV6-4, the J gene TRBJ2-1, with 14 bases fitting TRBD2. CDR1 and CDR2 from the germline V gene are MRHNA and SNTAGT. Trimming removed 0 bases from V and 12 bases from J; junction bases left unmatched: 4. The CDR3 has 15 amino acids. The DNA of the CDR3 is TGTGCCAGCAGTGACTCGACTAGCGGGGGGGCCAGGCAGTTCTTC. Translation gives CASSDSTSGGARQFF.

The rearrangement links TRBV12-3 or TRBV12-4 to TRBJ2-2, with no clear D. With 1 base removed from V and 8 bases from J, the gap between germline ends came to 8 bases. The CDR3 length is 13 residues. This CDR3 reads CASSLGRLGELFF. CDR3 DNA: TGTGCCAGCAGTTTAGGGCGGCTGGGGGAGCTGTTTTTT.

The V call is TRBV24-1, the J call TRBJ2-5; TRBD2 aligns across 7 bases. With V trimmed by 10 bases and J by 2 bases, 6 bases remained unmatched. This CDR3 comprises 13 residues. CDR1 is KGHDR, CDR2 SFDVKD, per germline. The DNA of the CDR3 is TGTGCCACTCGACCCGGGGGGCAAGAGACCCAGTACTTC. Translated: CATRPGGQETQYF.

This sequence joins TRBV12-3 or TRBV12-4 and TRBJ1-2; 8 nucleotides match TRBD1. V was clipped by 3 bases and J by 7 bases; unmatched bases: 4. This CDR3 is 13 amino acids long. For the CDR3, the DNA is TGTGCCAGCAGTTTGGAACAGGGGGTTGGCTACACCTTC. Its protein product is CASSLEQGVGYTF.

The rearrangement joins TRBV2 to TRBJ2-1, with 7 bases matching TRBD2. Germline V gene lookup returns CDR1 SNHLY and CDR2 FYNNEI. V gave up 3 bases and J gave up 5 bases; unmatched junction bases: 7. The length of the CDR3 is 15 residues. DNA of the CDR3: TGTGCCAGCAGTGACACGATCCGGGAGGACAATGAGCAGTTCTTC. Translated: CASSDTIREDNEQFF. Using reference TRBV2 and TRBJ2-1 for the parts outside the CDR3, the full variable domain is EPEVTQTPSHQVTQMGQEVILRCVPISNHLYFYWYRQILGQKVEFLVSFYNNEISEKSEIFDDQFSVERPDGSNFTLKIRSTKLEDSAMYFCASSDTIREDNEQFFGPGTRLTVL.

This clonotype was picked up a small number of times. This chain joins TRBV5-1 and TRBJ1-1, with 9 bases fitting TRBD1. With V trimmed by 7 bases and J by 0 bases, 7 bases remained unmatched. The CDR3 has 15 amino acids. Germline CDR1 is SGHRS and CDR2 is YFSETQ. The DNA for the CDR3 is TGCGCCAGCTCAATTGGACAGGGGATGAACACTGAAGCTTTCTTT. It codes for CASSIGQGMNTEAFF.

This clonotype was detected ten times or more. The J gene is TRBJ2-5, the V gene TRBV20-1, with TRBD2 as a possible D gene (6 bases). Germline V lookup: CDR1 DFQATT, CDR2 SNEGSKA (reference sequence). The length of the CDR3 is 13 residues. Trimming removed 3 bases from V and 5 bases from J, with 13 bases in between. For the CDR3, the DNA is TGCAGTGCTAGGGGGACTGGGTCTGAGACCCAGTACTTC. Protein sequence: CSARGTGSETQYF.

The chain couples TRBV6-6 to TRBJ1-1; TRBD1 might be the D (5 bases). This CDR3 region has 16 residues. The V and J ends lost 1 base and 1 base respectively, with 13 bases between them. From germline, CDR1 is MNHNY and CDR2 SVGAGI (reference sequence). The CDR3 sequence: CASSYYRLPGNTEAFF. The CDR3 DNA reads as TGTGCCAGCAGTTACTACAGGTTACCGGGGAACACTGAAGCTTTCTTT.

The chain uses TRBV12-3 or TRBV12-4 and TRBJ2-1, with TRBD2 as a possible D gene (6 bases). The CDR3 spans 14 residues. V dropped 5 bases and J dropped 1 base, with 9 bases sitting between them. The CDR3 DNA reads TGTGCCAGCAGTACAGCGGGTTCCTACAATGAGCAGTTCTTC. This gives the protein CASSTAGSYNEQFF.

In this sample, this clonotype turned up a few times. J is TRBJ1-6 and V is TRBV28; 8 nucleotides align to TRBD1. This CDR3 region has 13 residues. Germline V gene data show CDR1 as MDHEN and CDR2 as SYDVKM. V trimming: 6 bases; J trimming: 8 bases; junction bases outside the gene matches: 3. CDR3 bases: TGTGCCAGCAGCTGGACAGGGTATTCACCCCTCCACTTT. It codes for CASSWTGYSPLHF.

The chain joins TRBV27 to TRBJ1-2; D ambiguous. The CDR3 has 14 residues. The germline V gene has CDR1 MNHEY and CDR2 SMNVEV (reference sequence). V was cut by 7 bases and J by 2 bases, with 14 bases left in between. CDR3 DNA sequence: TGTGCCAGCACCAGACTGCCCGGGAACTATGGCTACACCTTC. Protein sequence: CASTRLPGNYGYTF.

About this clonotype itself: At one end the junction does not follow the germline gene, possibly because of a read error. This chain joins TRBV12-3 or TRBV12-4 and TRBJ2-1; TRBD2 agrees at 12 bases. This CDR3 has 19 residues. The CDR3 coding sequence is TGTGCCAGCAGCACGTCTAGCGGGAGGGCCGGGTTAACCTATAATGAGCAGTTCTTC. Its protein is CASSTSSGRAGLTYNEQFF.

This clonotype was recorded a few times. The rearrangement links TRBV6-2 or TRBV6-3 to TRBJ2-1; D call uncertain. Germline assignment: CDR1 MNHEY and CDR2 SVGEGT. There are 14 residues in the CDR3. V lost 5 bases to trimming and J lost 3 bases, with 11 bases between them. In DNA form, the CDR3 reads TGTGCCAGCAGTGTAGTGTCGAACTACAATGAGCAGTTCTTC. Encoded protein: CASSVVSNYNEQFF.

This clonotype was seen a handful of times. The J gene is TRBJ1-3, the V gene TRBV20-1; tentative D call: TRBD1 (6 bases). V lost 3 bases, J lost 4 bases, and 10 bases lay in between. The CDR3 has 13 amino acids. Germline V gene lookup returns CDR1 DFQATT and CDR2 SNEGSKA (reference sequence). The CDR3 DNA reads TGCAGTGCTAGGGGGACAAAAGGAAACACCATATATTTT. Translated, it gives CSARGTKGNTIYF.

The rearrangement links TRBV5-1 to TRBJ2-3; 10 nucleotides line up with TRBD2. The germline V gene encodes CDR1 SGHRS and CDR2 YFSETQ. J was trimmed by 4 bases and V by 0 bases; bases with no gene match: 2. CDR3 length: 15 amino acids. The CDR3 loop reads CASSLASGGADTQYF. CDR3 DNA sequence: TGCGCCAGCAGCTTGGCCAGCGGGGGGGCAGATACGCAGTATTTT.

This clonotype was recorded a few times. V and J are TRBV6-5 and TRBJ2-2, with D perhaps matching TRBD2 (6 bases). The germline CDR1 and CDR2 sequences are MNHEY and SVGAGI. The V end lost 1 base, the J end lost 2 bases, and 17 bases lay between the germline ends. There are 18 residues in the CDR3. This CDR3 reads CASSYWWEEPDNTGELFF. The CDR3 DNA follows: TGTGCCAGCAGTTACTGGTGGGAGGAGCCCGATAACACCGGGGAGCTGTTTTTT.

There are a few counts of this clonotype. This sequence joins TRBV6-6 and TRBJ2-7; 10 positions agree with TRBD2. Germline lookup yields CDR1 MNHNY and CDR2 SVGAGI (reference sequence). This CDR3 spans 17 amino acids. With V trimmed by 5 bases and J by 6 bases, 16 bases remained unmatched. CDR3 sequence: CASSPILGLARVGEQYF. In DNA form, the CDR3 reads TGTGCCAGCAGTCCCATATTGGGACTAGCGAGAGTGGGCGAGCAGTACTTC.

V usage is TRBV18 and J usage is TRBJ2-7; D is possibly TRBD1 or TRBD2 (5 bases each). V was pared by 3 bases and J by 0 bases, with 12 bases between. Germline V lookup: CDR1 KGHSH, CDR2 LQKENI. This CDR3 region has 15 residues. The CDR3 spells CASSPRDGYSYEQYF. The CDR3 region has the DNA TGTGCCAGCTCACCCCGGGACGGATACTCCTACGAGCAGTACTTC. The full variable domain, rest sourced from reference TRBV18 and TRBJ2-7, is NAGVMQNPRHLVRRRGQEARLRCSPMKGHSHVYWYRQLPEEGLKFMVYLQKENIIDESGMPKERFSAEFPKEGPSILRIQQVVRGDSAAYFCASSPRDGYSYEQYFGPGTRLTVT.

This clonotype was recorded a few times. J is TRBJ1-5 and V is TRBV7-2; D perhaps matches TRBD1 (5 bases). Deletions cut 3 bases from V and 0 bases from J, with 15 bases between. The CDR3 sequence is 17 residues long. Germline V gene lookup returns CDR1 SGHTA and CDR2 FQGNSA. As DNA, the CDR3 is TGTGCCAGCAGCTTGGACGGGACGCCCTATAGCAATCAGCCCCAGCATTTT. The encoded protein is CASSLDGTPYSNQPQHF. The variable domain in full, completed from reference TRBV7-2 and TRBJ1-5, reads GAGVSQSPSNKVTEKGKDVELRCDPISGHTALYWYRQSLGQGLEFLIYFQGNSAPDKSGLPSDRFSAERTGGSVSTLTIQRTQQEDSAVYLCASSLDGTPYSNQPQHFGDGTRLSIL.

The rearrangement uses TRBV12-3 or TRBV12-4 and TRBJ1-1; 7 bases align to TRBD1. The trim removed 2 bases at V and 11 bases at J, leaving 8 bases unmatched. The CDR3 length is 13 residues. Here the CDR3 DNA reads TGTGCCAGCAGTTTAAACAACGGCAGGGGGGCTTTCTTT. It translates to CASSLNNGRGAFF.

This clonotype was seen a handful of times. J is TRBJ1-1 and V is TRBV24-1; tentatively, D is TRBD1 (6 bases). CDR3 length: 15 amino acids. Looked up from germline, CDR1 is KGHDR and CDR2 is SFDVKD. V was shortened by 3 bases and J by 1 base, with 11 bases between the two germline ends. The DNA of the CDR3 is TGTGCCACCAGTGATCCGTCGACAGGGAACACTGAAGCTTTCTTT. Translating gives CATSDPSTGNTEAFF.

This clonotype was seen a few times. J is TRBJ1-1 and V is TRBV29-1; no reliable D call. This CDR3 contains 13 residues. Germline assignment: CDR1 SQVTM and CDR2 ANQGSEA. Trimming took 0 bases from V and 6 from J, leaving 11 bases between them. The DNA of the CDR3 is TGCAGCGTTGAAGATTTGCCGGGCTCTGAAGCTTTCTTT. Translation: CSVEDLPGSEAFF. Drawing the rest from reference TRBV29-1 and TRBJ1-1, the complete variable domain is SAVISQKPSRDICQRGTSLTIQCQVDSQVTMMFWYRQQPGQSLTLIATANQGSEATYESGFVIDKFPISRPNLTFSTLTVSNMSPEDSSIYLCSVEDLPGSEAFFGQGTRLTVV.

This clonotype was detected only a few times. The gene calls are TRBV7-6 and TRBJ2-1, with 12 nucleotides matching TRBD2. From germline, CDR1 is SGHVS and CDR2 FNYEAQ. Trimming removed 1 base from V and 7 bases from J; junction bases left unmatched: 8. CDR3 size: 17 residues. CDR3 in amino acids: CASSLEALAGGSNEQFF. The CDR3 DNA reads as TGTGCCAGCAGCTTAGAAGCCCTAGCGGGAGGGTCGAATGAGCAGTTCTTC.